The 16 T cell receptor beta chains below all came from one sample that was sequenced in a study of HIV-infected patients and healthy controls. Reverse transcription used 500 to 550 ng RNA and constant-region primers for alpha and beta. Alpha and beta chain libraries were made separately by chain-specific third strand synthesis with multiplexing indices. TCRdb reanalysed the 5' RACE reads using MiXCR and keeps one entry per CDR3 protein. The repertoire consists of about 6,600 distinct CDR3 sequences, with more than 9% occurring once and the leading ten covering approximately 17%. Roughly three months, about 14 weeks, into antiretroviral therapy, follow-up blood was collected. The repertoire came from unfractionated whole blood and reflected all unsorted peripheral T cells. The sample consisted of blood, taken during antiretroviral therapy. Every receptor here comes from an adult with HIV infection.

This clonotype appeared a few times. CDR3 DNA: TGTGCCACCAGCATTTCAGGAAGCCTAAATCTAGCCAAAAACATTCAGTACTTC. Translated: CATSISGSLNLAKNIQYF. The V gene is TRBV15, the J gene TRBJ2-4; no clear D. The CDR3 totals 18 residues. The ends were cut back, 4 bases at V and 0 bases at J, with 19 bases in the middle. Looked up from germline, CDR1 is LNHNV and CDR2 is YYDKDF (reference sequence). The full variable domain, rest sourced from reference TRBV15 and TRBJ2-4, is DAMVIQNPRYQVTQFGKPVTLSCSQTLNHNVMYWYQQKSSQAPKLLFHYYDKDFNNEADTPDNFQSRRPNTSFCFLDIRSPGLGDTAMYLCATSISGSLNLAKNIQYFGAGTRLSVL.

There are many counts of this clonotype. The chain employs TRBV11-2 and TRBJ1-1; D gene uncertain. Trimming pared 0 bases from V and 2 bases from J, leaving 7 bases between. The CDR3 length is 14 residues. Per germline, CDR1 SGHAT and CDR2 FQNNGV. CDR3 amino acids: CASSLEGRNTEAFF. In DNA form, the CDR3 reads TGTGCCAGCAGCTTAGAGGGGAGAAACACTGAAGCTTTCTTT.

This clonotype is classed as medium-sized. The genes are TRBV7-9 and TRBJ2-7; TRBD1 or TRBD2 may be the D gene (5 bases each). There are 13 residues in the CDR3. The V gene's germline CDR1 is SEHNR and CDR2 FQNEAQ (reference sequence). The V gene lost 4 bases and the J gene lost 4 bases, with 11 bases spanning the gap. CDR3 nucleotides: TGTGCCAGCAGCTCCAGGGAGCAGTACGAGCAGTACTTC. Encoded protein: CASSSREQYEQYF.

This clonotype was observed a few times. V is TRBV3-1 and J is TRBJ2-6, with D tentatively TRBD2 (5 bases). The V end lost 6 bases, the J end lost 0 bases, and 9 bases lay between the germline ends. The germline CDR1 and CDR2 sequences are LGHDT and YNNKEL (reference sequence). This CDR3 comprises 15 residues. CDR3 region: CASRSGSSGANVLTF. The CDR3 DNA sequence: TGTGCCAGCAGATCGGGATCCTCTGGGGCCAACGTCCTGACTTTC.

This clonotype is labeled as medium-sized (0.01 to 0.1%). This chain connects TRBV20-1 to TRBJ2-3; D call uncertain. Germline loops: CDR1 DFQATT, CDR2 SNEGSKA (reference sequence). V was pared by 6 bases and J by 0 bases, with 16 bases between. This CDR3 has 15 amino acids. The DNA for the CDR3 is TGCAGTGCCCCTTTTACGATTCCTAGCACAGATACGCAGTATTTT. It codes for CSAPFTIPSTDTQYF.

Relative to its sample, this clonotype is medium-sized. The rearrangement links TRBV2 to TRBJ1-3, with TRBD1 matching over 7 bases. This CDR3 has 14 residues. V was pared by 6 bases and J by 8 bases, with 10 bases of the junction left unmatched. Germline CDR1 SNHLY, CDR2 FYNNEI. The CDR3 sequence is CASRTGTDLDTIYF. The CDR3, as DNA: TGTGCCAGCAGGACAGGGACAGACCTGGACACCATATATTTT.

The CDR3 nucleotides are TGTGCCAGCAGTTCCCAGCCGGGGAAGGCTCATGGCTACACCTTC. This translates into CASSSQPGKAHGYTF. The genes are TRBV6-5 and TRBJ1-2, with no clear D. The length of the CDR3 is 15 residues. V was cut by 4 bases and J by 6 bases, with 18 bases left in between. Germline V CDR1 and CDR2: MNHEY, SVGAGI.

This clonotype rates as medium-sized. The rearrangement uses TRBV11-3 and TRBJ1-3; no definite D call. The CDR3 extends over 14 amino acids. The germline gives CDR1 SGHNT, CDR2 YENEEA. The V end was cut by 4 bases, the J end by 0 bases, with 7 bases between. The CDR3 here is CASSSSNSGNTIYF. Written as DNA, the CDR3 is TGTGCCAGCAGCTCCTCGAACTCTGGAAACACCATATATTTT.

This clonotype was observed at least ten times. CDR3 sequence: CASSYRGPGNTIYF. In DNA, the CDR3 is TGTGCCAGCAGTTACAGGGGGCCTGGAAACACCATATATTTT. The chain uses TRBV28 and TRBJ1-3; 9 nucleotides agree with TRBD1. The V gene end was trimmed by 4 bases and the J gene end by 2 bases; junction bases not matched to a gene: 0. This CDR3 contains 14 residues. The germline V gene encodes CDR1 MDHEN and CDR2 SYDVKM.

About this clonotype: A much larger clone sits a single nucleotide away, making a read error possible. The chain is built from TRBV19 and TRBJ1-1, with D hard to call. The germline V gene encodes CDR1 LNHDA and CDR2 SQIVND (reference sequence). V lost 7 bases to trimming and J lost 5 bases, with 17 bases between them. The CDR3 sequence is 14 residues long. The CDR3 coding sequence is TGTGCCAGTACCATGGCAAGGTGGGGAACTGAAGCTTTCTTT. Translated, it gives CASTMARWGTEAFF.

This clonotype was picked up many times. The rearrangement uses TRBV28 and TRBJ1-5; 8 positions agree with TRBD1. CDR3 size: 15 residues. V lost 6 bases and J lost 2; bases outside the gene matches: 6. The germline CDR1 and CDR2 sequences are MDHEN and SYDVKM. The CDR3 bases are TGTGCCAGCAGCCCTCAGGGGGCAGGCAATCAGCCCCAGCATTTT. As protein: CASSPQGAGNQPQHF. The full variable domain, completed using reference TRBV28 and TRBJ1-5, is DVKVTQSSRYLVKRTGEKVFLECVQDMDHENMFWYRQDPGLGLRLIYFSYDVKMKEKGDIPEGYSVSREKKERFSLILESASTNQTSMYLCASSPQGAGNQPQHFGDGTRLSIL.

This clonotype was detected ten times or more. V gene TRBV5-5 combines with J gene TRBJ2-3; D might be TRBD2 (5 bases). This CDR3 contains 15 residues. Germline V gene data show CDR1 as SGHKS and CDR2 as YYEKEE (reference sequence). The V gene lost 1 base and the J gene lost 6 bases, with 15 bases spanning the gap. The CDR3 protein is CASSLSSGWIDTQYF. The CDR3 DNA reads as TGTGCCAGCAGCTTGAGTTCGGGGTGGATTGATACGCAGTATTTT.

This clonotype showed up many times. The chain couples TRBV7-2 to TRBJ2-5; TRBD1 is a possible D gene (6 bases). V shed 1 base and J shed 3 bases, with 15 bases lying between them. The CDR3 is 16 residues long. Germline V gene data show CDR1 as SGHTA and CDR2 as FQGNSA. The CDR3 sequence is CASSLGLGEGEETQYF. As DNA, the CDR3 is TGTGCCAGCAGCTTAGGGCTCGGTGAGGGGGAAGAGACCCAGTACTTC.

This clonotype is classed as medium-sized (0.01 to 0.1%). The CDR3 nucleotides read TGTGCCAGCAGTTACCTGTCTGGGGCCAACGTCCTGACTTTC. Its protein product is CASSYLSGANVLTF. J is TRBJ2-6 and V is TRBV6-5, with D unresolved. The CDR3 spans 14 residues. The V end was cut by 2 bases, the J end by 1 base, with 3 bases between. Germline CDR1 reads MNHEY; CDR2 reads SVGAGI.

By share, this clonotype counts as medium-sized. V is TRBV27 and J is TRBJ2-7, with D perhaps TRBD2 (6 bases). CDR3 length: 12 amino acids. V lost 6 bases and J 3 bases, leaving 9 bases between the germline ends. Germline V gene data show CDR1 as MNHEY and CDR2 as SMNVEV (reference sequence). The CDR3 sequence is CASRRGGYEQYF. In nucleotides, the CDR3 is TGTGCCAGCAGGAGGGGAGGCTACGAGCAGTACTTC.

In this sample, this clonotype turned up many times. V is TRBV5-1 and J is TRBJ2-7; a weak D match, TRBD2 (5 bases). CDR1 is SGHRS, CDR2 YFSETQ, per germline. There are 13 residues in the CDR3. V lost 4 bases and J 2 bases, leaving 10 bases between the germline ends. In nucleotides, the CDR3 is TGCGCCAGCAGCCGGGAACCACCCTACGAGCAGTACTTC. Its translation: CASSREPPYEQYF. The full variable domain, completed using reference TRBV5-1 and TRBJ2-7, is KAGVTQTPRYLIKTRGQQVTLSCSPISGHRSVSWYQQTPGQGLQFLFEYFSETQRNKGNFPGRFSGRQFSNSRSEMNVSTLELGDSALYLCASSREPPYEQYFGPGTRLTVT.